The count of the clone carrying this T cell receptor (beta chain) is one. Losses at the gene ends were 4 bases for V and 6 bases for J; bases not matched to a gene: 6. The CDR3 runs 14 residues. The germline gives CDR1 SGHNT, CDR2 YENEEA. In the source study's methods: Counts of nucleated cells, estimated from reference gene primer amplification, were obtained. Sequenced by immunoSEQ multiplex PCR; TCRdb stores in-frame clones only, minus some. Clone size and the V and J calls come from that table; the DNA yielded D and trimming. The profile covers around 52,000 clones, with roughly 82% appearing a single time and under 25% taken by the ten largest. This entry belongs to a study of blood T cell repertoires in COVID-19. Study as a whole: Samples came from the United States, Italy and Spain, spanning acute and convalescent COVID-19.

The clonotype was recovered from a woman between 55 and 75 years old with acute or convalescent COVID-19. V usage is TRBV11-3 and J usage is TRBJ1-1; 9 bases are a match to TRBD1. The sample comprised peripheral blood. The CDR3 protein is CASSSGQGSAEAFF. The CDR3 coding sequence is TGTGCCAGCAGCTCCGGACAGGGGTCTGCTGAAGCTTTCTTT.